This TCR beta chain emerged from a study of human T cells and chemical hapten exposure. TCRdb reanalysed the RACE reads using MiXCR and keeps one entry per CDR3 protein. Of some 180,000 distinct CDR3 sequences listed, about 20% are singletons. V was shortened by 5 bases and J by 8 bases, with 12 bases between the two germline ends. CDR3 length equals 13 residues. Time point denoted: patch test 1, 2 weeks after DPC sensitization. Specified treatment: therapeutic diphenylcyclopropenone sensitization with weekly scalp DPC. This TCR derives from a woman in her forties or fifties with alopecia areata. Some clones in this sample may be carry-over from other donors' samples. The material sequenced was whole blood, taken in connection with sensitization to the hapten diphenylcyclopropenone (DPC). This sequence joins TRBV12-3 or TRBV12-4 and TRBJ1-4; D gene uncertain. CDR3 sequence: CASSPDYEEKLFF. The CDR3 DNA reads TGTGCCAGCAGTCCGGACTATGAAGAAAAACTGTTTTTT.